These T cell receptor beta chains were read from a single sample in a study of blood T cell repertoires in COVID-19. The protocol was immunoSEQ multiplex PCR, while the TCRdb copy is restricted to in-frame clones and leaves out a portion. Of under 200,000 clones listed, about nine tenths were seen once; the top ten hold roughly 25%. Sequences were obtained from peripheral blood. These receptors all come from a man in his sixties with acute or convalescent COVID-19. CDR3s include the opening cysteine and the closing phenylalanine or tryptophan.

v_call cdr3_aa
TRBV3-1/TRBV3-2 CASTIRGAWNEQFF
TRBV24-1 CATSDAGTGERQPQHF
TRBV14 CASSRGQGLSAFF
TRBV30 CAWSRGGMNSFF
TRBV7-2 CASSSGLKIYEQYF
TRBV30 CAWSVGSVYNEQFF
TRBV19 CASSMRSGNEQYF
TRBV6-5 CASRAPPGYQETQYF
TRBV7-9 CASSLGVRGFYGYTF
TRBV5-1 CASSFARETQYF
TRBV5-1 CASSTHGSLGTGPNEQFF
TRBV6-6 CASSKSGESYNEQFF
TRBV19 CASSMGLAGAYEQYF
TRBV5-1 CASSLQVNEKLFF
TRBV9 CASSGGRTGKDDGELFF
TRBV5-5 CASSPAATNEKLFF
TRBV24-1 CATSDSGHFQETQYF
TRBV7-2 CASSPRAGSDTQYF
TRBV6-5 CASSTSGARTEAFF
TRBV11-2 CASSLGLRGSGGYTF
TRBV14 CASSLRQGLGSGELFF
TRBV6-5 CASSYAVINYGYTF